The 20 T cell receptor beta chains in this list originate from one sample, sequenced in a study of tumor-infiltrating lymphocytes in primary liver carcinoma. Between about 17 and 34 mg of unsorted bulk tissue served as the source from which RNA and DNA were co-extracted. Constant-region priming of roughly 500 ng total RNA yielded TCR beta cDNA. Slightly modified ARM-PCR served as the procedure for the TCR beta libraries. These libraries came from three rounds of nested multiplex PCR. Two initial PCR rounds of about 11 cycles each paired TRBV1-TRBV30 forward primers with a C-beta reverse primer. TCRdb redid the calling of the multiplex PCR reads with MiXCR, one entry per CDR3 protein. The sample records around 120,000 distinct CDR3 sequences, 55% to 65% being singletons. The sequenced material came from liver tumor tissue from sampling region 1. Noted subset: tumor region T1, superior pole. The source of these receptors is a woman aged 60-75 years with primary liver carcinoma and hepatitis B virus infection.

This clonotype came up once. One junction end disagrees with the germline gene, perhaps due to a read error. The chain links TRBV29-1 to TRBJ2-5; 9 bases match TRBD1. The CDR3 consists of 15 residues. Looked up from germline, CDR1 is SQVTM and CDR2 is ANQGSEA. The DNA of the CDR3 is TGCAGCGTTGAAGGGAGGACAGGGGAACAAGAGGCCCAGTACTTT. Amino acids: CSVEGRTGEQEAQYF. Full variable domain (rest looked up from reference TRBV29-1 and TRBJ2-5): SAVISQKPSRDICQRGTSLTIQCQVDSQVTMMFWYRQQPGQSLTLIATANQGSEATYESGFVIDKFPISRPNLTFSTLTVSNMSPEDSSIYLCSVEGRTGEQEAQYFGPGTRLLVL.

The V gene is TRBV5-4, the J gene TRBJ2-1; 8 nucleotides align to TRBD2. The junction had 15 bases not matched to a gene; V was cut back by 8 bases and J by 8 bases. The CDR3 runs to 15 residues. Germline CDR1 is SGHNT and CDR2 is YYREEE (reference sequence). The CDR3 bases are TGTGCCAGTAGCCCCCCGGGGGGGACGGACGATGAGCAGTTCTTC. Protein: CASSPPGGTDDEQFF.

On this clonotype itself: Given a much more abundant clone one base away, this may be a read error. J is TRBJ1-3 and V is TRBV29-1, with TRBD1 as a possible D gene (5 bases). CDR3 size: 12 residues. Germline loops: CDR1 SQVTM, CDR2 ANQGSEA. The CDR3, as DNA: TGCAGCATTGAGACAGCCGGGGACACCATATATTTT. Translated: CSIETAGDTIYF.

This clonotype was seen only a few times. The V and J genes are TRBV28 and TRBJ2-1; the D is unclear. Trimming pared 2 bases from V and 4 bases from J, leaving 15 bases between. The CDR3 contains 16 residues. Per the germline V gene, CDR1 is MDHEN and CDR2 is SYDVKM. The CDR3 reads CASSLGEPMNYNEQFF. The CDR3, as DNA: TGTGCCAGCAGTTTAGGAGAACCCATGAATTACAATGAGCAGTTCTTC.

The rearrangement uses TRBV28 and TRBJ2-7, with 13 positions matching TRBD2. There are 14 residues in the CDR3. Germline CDR1 and CDR2: MDHEN and SYDVKM. CDR3 in DNA: TGTGTCAGTAGTCGGACTAGCGGGAGCTACGAGCAGTACTTC. Translated: CVSSRTSGSYEQYF.

This clonotype was observed at least ten times. J is TRBJ2-1 and V is TRBV6-1; D remains unclear. The germline gives CDR1 MNHNS, CDR2 SASEGT. This CDR3 comprises 13 residues. Trimming left V 1 base short and J 4 bases short, with 5 bases between. Here the CDR3 DNA reads TGTGCCAGCAGTGAAGTGGATTACAATGAGCAGTTCTTC. The encoded protein is CASSEVDYNEQFF.

This clonotype was observed a few times. The chain has TRBV11-2 and TRBJ1-6, with no clear D. The CDR3 extends over 15 amino acids. V lost 1 base and J lost 7, with 11 bases in between. Germline V gene data show CDR1 as SGHAT and CDR2 as FQNNGV. The CDR3 loop is CASSLVDRGNSPLHF. In nucleotides, the CDR3 is TGTGCCAGCAGCTTAGTAGACCGCGGCAATTCACCCCTCCACTTT.

Concerning this clonotype: At one end, the junction sequence differs from germline, possibly due to a read error. The chain links TRBV5-6 to TRBJ1-2; D remains ambiguous. The CDR3 extends over 13 amino acids. Germline CDR1 reads SGHDT; CDR2 reads YYEEEE. The DNA for the CDR3 is TGTTCCAGCAGCTTAAGGCAGAACTATGTCTACACCTTC. Amino acids: CSSSLRQNYVYTF.

A remark on this clonotype: Here the CDR3 omits its conserved ending phenylalanine or tryptophan, so a read error is the likely source. The chain links TRBV4-1 to TRBJ1-5; 7 bases line up with TRBD1. The CDR3 loop spans 13 amino acids. V trimming: 5 bases; J trimming: 5 bases; junction bases outside the gene matches: 3. Germline CDR1 and CDR2: MGHRA and YSYEKL. CDR3 sequence: CASSTTGYQPQHL. The CDR3 DNA reads TGCGCCAGCAGCACGACAGGGTATCAGCCCCAGCATCTT.

This clonotype was recorded many times. The chain recombines TRBV29-1 with TRBJ2-5; 7 nucleotides line up with TRBD1. Germline V gene data show CDR1 as SQVTM and CDR2 as ANQGSEA. CDR3 length: 13 amino acids. V gave up 5 bases and J gave up 4 bases; unmatched junction bases: 7. The CDR3 region is CSVSTGIGETQYF. For the CDR3, the DNA is TGCAGCGTTTCGACAGGGATCGGAGAGACCCAGTACTTC.

This clonotype has ten or more counts. The chain is built from TRBV30 and TRBJ2-6, with 7 nucleotides matching TRBD1. Unmatched junction bases numbered 0, after V lost 5 bases and J lost 2 bases. Germline CDR1 and CDR2: GTSNPN and SVGIG (reference sequence). The CDR3 loop spans 13 amino acids. This chain's CDR3 is CAWDRAGANVLTF. The CDR3 bases are TGTGCCTGGGACAGGGCTGGGGCCAACGTCCTGACTTTC.

About this clonotype itself: Because it lacks the conserved phenylalanine or tryptophan at the end, this CDR3 is likely a read error. The chain is built from TRBV11-2 and TRBJ2-7, with 10 positions matching TRBD2. V lost 5 bases, J lost 2 bases, and 21 bases stayed unmatched. Germline CDR1 SGHAT, CDR2 FQNNGV. CDR3 size: 20 residues. CDR3 loop: CASSATSRSAGGQKPYEQYS. In DNA, the CDR3 is TGTGCCAGCAGCGCCACTTCCCGATCAGCGGGAGGGCAGAAACCCTACGAGCAGTACTCC.

Of note for this clonotype: This could be a read error, since a much larger clone is one nucleotide away. The rearrangement joins TRBV6-1 to TRBJ1-5; D may be TRBD1 (5 bases). Germline assignment: CDR1 MNHNS and CDR2 SASEGT. CDR3 size: 14 residues. V was pared by 6 bases and J by 0 bases, with 9 bases between. The CDR3 region is CASRSGGSNQPQHF. The DNA of the CDR3 is TGTGCCAGCAGAAGCGGGGGTAGCAATCAGCCCCAGCATTTT.

About this clonotype itself: The CDR3 ends on some other residue instead of the conserved phenylalanine or tryptophan, so this is likely a read error. The chain carries TRBV2 and TRBJ2-5, with D perhaps being TRBD1 or TRBD2 (5 bases each). From germline, CDR1 is SNHLY and CDR2 FYNNEI. The CDR3 extends over 14 amino acids. V shed 6 bases and J shed 5 bases, with 16 bases lying between them. In DNA, the CDR3 is TGTGCCAGCAGGCCTGGGACGTATATCGAGACCCAGTACCTC. This sequence encodes CASRPGTYIETQYL.

This clonotype was seen repeatedly, ten times or more. This rearrangement joins TRBV4-1 to TRBJ2-7, with D hard to call. The germline CDR1 and CDR2 sequences are MGHRA and YSYEKL. Trimming shortened V by 0 bases and J by 4 bases, and 7 bases separated the two germline ends. The CDR3 length is 13 residues. The CDR3 region is CASSQDGLYEQYF. In DNA form, the CDR3 reads TGCGCCAGCAGCCAAGATGGTCTATACGAGCAGTACTTC.

This clonotype was found once. Germline and junction disagree at one end, which may indicate a read error. This chain connects TRBV11-2 to TRBJ2-2; no reliable D call. Germline assignment: CDR1 SGHAT and CDR2 FQNNGV. This CDR3 region has 15 residues. The CDR3 DNA reads TGTGCCAGCAGCTTGGGCCAAGGAAACACCTGGGAGCTGTTTTTT. It is translated as CASSLGQGNTWELFF.

As for this clonotype: One end of the junction does not line up with germline, which may come from a read error. The rearrangement links TRBV6-2 or TRBV6-3 to TRBJ2-5, with 8 bases aligning to TRBD2. The germline gives CDR1 MNHEY, CDR2 SVGEGT. The CDR3 spans 13 residues. The CDR3 region has the DNA TGCGTCAGCAGTAAGCGGGAGTGGGAAACCCAGTACTTC. As protein: CVSSKREWETQYF.

Concerning this clonotype itself: An end of the junction does not agree with germline; a read error may underlie this. This chain joins TRBV11-2 and TRBJ2-2; possible D gene TRBD2, 5 bases. Germline V CDR1 and CDR2: SGHAT, FQNNGV. The CDR3 is 15 amino acids. The CDR3 here is CASTHSSSGTGELFF. In DNA, the CDR3 is TGTGCCAGCACGCATAGTTCTAGTGGAACCGGGGAGCTATTTTTT.

For this clonotype: A much bigger clone sits one base away, suggesting this may be a read error. DNA for the CDR3: TGTGCCAGCAGTTTATCGGGGGGCACCCGGGAGCTGTTTTTT. Translated: CASSLSGGTRELFF. V usage is TRBV12-3 or TRBV12-4 and J usage is TRBJ2-2; D possibly corresponds to TRBD2 (7 bases). This CDR3 contains 14 residues.

This chain uses TRBV29-1 with TRBJ1-2; weak D call: TRBD1 (5 bases). Germline CDR1 and CDR2: SQVTM and ANQGSEA. The CDR3 consists of 18 residues. The CDR3 region is CSVELTPGRGPANYGYTF. The CDR3 DNA reads TGCAGTGTGGAACTAACCCCGGGACGGGGACCCGCTAACTATGGCTACACCTTC.